These 28 T cell receptor beta chains share one sample of origin, sequenced in a study of T-cell memory formation after mild COVID-19. TCRdb reprocessed the 5' RACE reads with MiXCR, giving one entry per CDR3 protein. The repertoire consists of about 360,000 distinct CDR3 sequences, with about an eighth occurring once and the leading ten covering 22%. The material sequenced was PBMCs or a T cell subset sorted from them (not recorded which). These receptors were obtained from a young man who had mild COVID-19 (a few samples of this study predate the infection). Cell type and time point are not known.

This chain links TRBV6-6 with TRBJ1-5; D is undetermined. The V gene lost 2 bases and the J gene lost 0 bases, with 5 bases spanning the gap. The germline V gene encodes CDR1 MNHNY and CDR2 SVGAGI (reference sequence). This CDR3 contains 14 residues. In nucleotides, the CDR3 is TGTGCCAGCAGTTACGGGCTTAGCAATCAGCCCCAGCATTTT. It translates to CASSYGLSNQPQHF.

The CDR3 DNA sequence: TGTGCCAGCAGCTACCGTGGGGTGAACACTGAAGCTTTCTTT. Translated: CASSYRGVNTEAFF. The chain is built from TRBV12-3 or TRBV12-4 and TRBJ1-1; D unresolved. The CDR3 has 14 amino acids. The V end was cut by 6 bases, the J end by 0 bases, with 11 bases between.

The V gene is TRBV5-6, the J gene TRBJ2-5; either TRBD1 or TRBD2 may fit D (5 bases each). Deletions cut 2 bases from V and 6 bases from J, with 11 bases between. The germline V gene encodes CDR1 SGHDT and CDR2 YYEEEE. The CDR3 consists of 13 residues. Here the CDR3 DNA reads TGTGCCAGCAGCTTAGGCAGGGAGAAGACCCAGTACTTC. The encoded protein is CASSLGREKTQYF.

The chain carries TRBV24-1 and TRBJ2-3, with TRBD2 matching 13 bases. The length of the CDR3 is 17 residues. Trimming removed 2 bases from V and 1 base from J; junction bases left unmatched: 2. Germline CDR1 is KGHDR and CDR2 is SFDVKD. DNA of the CDR3: TGTGCCACCAGTGATTATGGACTAGCGGGGGGCACAGATACGCAGTATTTT. This encodes CATSDYGLAGGTDTQYF.

This clonotype occurred a few times. The chain couples TRBV10-3 to TRBJ2-5, with TRBD2 identical over 10 bases. The CDR3 loop spans 14 amino acids. Germline trimming cut 6 bases from V and 5 bases from J; bases unmatched to any gene: 6. In germline, CDR1 is ENHRY, CDR2 SYGVKD. Here the CDR3 DNA reads TGTGCCATCAGCCCAGCGGGGGGGCGGGAGACCCAGTACTTC. As protein: CAISPAGGRETQYF.

This clonotype came up many times. The rearrangement joins TRBV29-1 to TRBJ2-3; D remains ambiguous. There are 14 residues in the CDR3. V lost 4 bases and J 5 bases, leaving 16 bases between the germline ends. The germline V gene has CDR1 SQVTM and CDR2 ANQGSEA. CDR3 amino acids: CSVVRTTLGDTQYF. CDR3 nucleotide sequence: TGCAGCGTTGTTCGTACCACTCTGGGAGATACGCAGTATTTT.

CDR3 region: CSAREPGSRGYNEQFF. The CDR3 DNA reads TGCAGTGCTAGAGAGCCGGGCTCGCGGGGGTACAATGAGCAGTTCTTC. The chain has TRBV20-1 and TRBJ2-1; 7 bases are shared with TRBD2. V lost 0 bases, J lost 4 bases, and 9 bases stayed unmatched. The CDR3 totals 16 residues. Germline V lookup: CDR1 DFQATT, CDR2 SNEGSKA (reference sequence).

This clonotype was detected a few times. V usage is TRBV7-3 and J usage is TRBJ2-1; D is ambiguous. The CDR3 sequence is 15 residues long. The V end was cut by 4 bases, the J end by 5 bases, with 15 bases between. Germline-derived CDR1 and CDR2 are SGHTA and FQGTGA. The chain's CDR3 is CASSSFGKQDNEQFF. CDR3 DNA: TGTGCCAGCAGCTCGTTCGGAAAGCAAGACAATGAGCAGTTCTTC.

The table lists this clonotype with a few counts. The V gene is TRBV9, the J gene TRBJ1-2; possible D gene TRBD1, 5 bases. CDR1 and CDR2 from the germline V gene are SGDLS and YYNGEE. The CDR3 is 15 amino acids. Trimming cost V 3 bases and J 4 bases, with 16 bases left between them. The CDR3 nucleotides are TGTGCCAGCAGCGCTGGGGGACCGACGAGCTATGGCTACACCTTC. Protein: CASSAGGPTSYGYTF.

Only a few counts were recorded for this clonotype. This chain uses TRBV4-3 with TRBJ1-4; D gene ambiguous. CDR1 and CDR2 (germline): LGHNA, YSLEER. Trimming pared 5 bases from V and 6 bases from J, leaving 16 bases between. CDR3 size: 15 residues. The CDR3 DNA is TGCGCCAGCAGCGGGAGGCCAAGCGGGGATGAAAAACTGTTTTTT. Its translation: CASSGRPSGDEKLFF.

This clonotype was seen only a few times. The chain recombines TRBV4-3 with TRBJ1-5; the match to TRBD1 covers 9 bases. The trim removed 3 bases at V and 6 bases at J, leaving 3 bases unmatched. This CDR3 has 14 amino acids. From germline, CDR1 is LGHNA and CDR2 YSLEER. Written as DNA, the CDR3 is TGCGCCAGCAGCCAGGGACAGGGCGGTCAGCCCCAGCATTTT. Residues: CASSQGQGGQPQHF.

This clonotype was seen repeatedly, ten times or more. The chain carries TRBV7-2 and TRBJ1-2; possible D gene TRBD1, 5 bases. The germline CDR1 and CDR2 sequences are SGHTA and FQGNSA. Trimming stripped 5 bases from V and 2 bases from J, with 12 bases between. This CDR3 contains 14 residues. As DNA, the CDR3 is TGTGCCAGCAGCCAATGGGACGGAAACTATGGCTACACCTTC. Its translation: CASSQWDGNYGYTF.

Written as DNA, the CDR3 is TGTGCCAGCAGTCCACGACGTCCTCAGCTCGGGGCTTTCTTT. Translated, it gives CASSPRRPQLGAFF. V usage is TRBV6-5 and J usage is TRBJ1-1; D call uncertain. Trimming shortened V by 5 bases and J by 11 bases, and 21 bases separated the two germline ends. This CDR3 region has 14 residues. Germline V lookup: CDR1 MNHEY, CDR2 SVGAGI.

This chain connects TRBV5-1 to TRBJ1-1, with D possibly matching TRBD1 (5 bases). From germline, CDR1 is SGHRS and CDR2 YFSETQ. The CDR3 spans 15 residues. Trimming took off 0 bases at V and 11 bases at J, with 20 bases between the two ends. The CDR3 coding sequence is TGCGCCAGCAGCTTGGAAGGAGGATGGGGCCCAAAGGCTTTCTTT. Translating it yields CASSLEGGWGPKAFF.

This clonotype was recorded a few times. The chain combines TRBV20-1 with TRBJ2-3, with 8 bases aligning to TRBD2. Trimming removed 5 bases from V and 2 bases from J; junction bases left unmatched: 9. The CDR3 runs 15 residues. CDR1 is DFQATT and CDR2 is SNEGSKA in the germline V gene (reference sequence). The DNA of the CDR3 is TGCAGTGCTCGGCGGGGCGGGGGGAACACAGATACGCAGTATTTT. Translation gives CSARRGGGNTDTQYF.

This clonotype showed up many times. The V gene is TRBV9, the J gene TRBJ2-3; possibly TRBD1 for D (7 bases). Trimming shortened V by 0 bases and J by 6 bases, and 17 bases separated the two germline ends. CDR3 length equals 16 residues. Germline values: CDR1 SGDLS, CDR2 YYNGEE. The CDR3 sequence: CASSVGRGAKVDTQYF. The CDR3 DNA reads TGTGCCAGCAGCGTAGGCAGGGGGGCGAAGGTGGATACGCAGTATTTT.

This clonotype was counted many times. The chain employs TRBV6-5 and TRBJ2-3; D gene ambiguous. Germline CDR1 is MNHEY and CDR2 is SVGAGI. V lost 9 bases and J lost 13, with 20 bases in between. The CDR3 is 12 residues long. This CDR3 reads CASRYPHSHKYF. CDR3 sequence (DNA): TGTGCCAGTCGGTACCCCCACAGCCATAAGTATTTT.

This chain links TRBV4-3 with TRBJ2-7; 11 nucleotides match TRBD1. V trimming: 0 bases; J trimming: 6 bases; junction bases outside the gene matches: 10. The CDR3 loop spans 17 amino acids. CDR1 LGHNA and CDR2 YSLEER come from the germline V gene. CDR3 DNA sequence: TGCGCCAGCAGCCAAGAACCCGGGACAGGGGGTTTTCGCGAGCAGTACTTC. It encodes CASSQEPGTGGFREQYF.

This chain joins TRBV20-1 and TRBJ2-3; 9 bases match TRBD2. Germline loops: CDR1 DFQATT, CDR2 SNEGSKA (reference sequence). V lost 1 base to trimming and J lost 3 bases; unmatched junction nucleotides: 8. The CDR3 totals 16 residues. In DNA form, the CDR3 reads TGCAGTGCTAGAGCCCTGGCGAGCGGGGGGACAGATACGCAGTATTTT. It codes for CSARALASGGTDTQYF.

The gene calls are TRBV7-2 and TRBJ2-2; tentatively, D is TRBD2 (5 bases). The V end was cut by 5 bases, the J end by 6 bases, with 19 bases between. This CDR3 region has 16 residues. The V gene's germline CDR1 is SGHTA and CDR2 FQGNSA. DNA of the CDR3: TGTGCCAGCAGCCCATCCTACCCAGGAGGTTCCGGGGAGCTGTTTTTT. This gives the protein CASSPSYPGGSGELFF.

V and J are TRBV2 and TRBJ2-2; D gene uncertain. Germline V gene sequence: CDR1 SNHLY, CDR2 FYNNEI. The V end was cut by 0 bases, the J end by 5 bases, with 10 bases between. This CDR3 is built from 15 residues. For the CDR3, the DNA is TGTGCCAGCAGTGAAGCGCTTCTGAGAACCGGGGAGCTGTTTTTT. Its protein product is CASSEALLRTGELFF.

This clonotype was counted between two and nine times. The gene calls are TRBV4-3 and TRBJ2-2; 7 bases line up with TRBD1. Germline loops: CDR1 LGHNA, CDR2 YSLEER. Trimming cost V 4 bases and J 7 bases; bases outside gene matches: 3. This CDR3 is 13 amino acids long. CDR3 region: CASSLYRGGELFF. In DNA, the CDR3 is TGCGCCAGCAGCCTTTACAGGGGCGGGGAGCTGTTTTTT.

This clonotype was recorded a few times. This sequence joins TRBV6-5 and TRBJ1-2; maybe TRBD1 (5 bases). The germline V and J ends were trimmed by 0 bases and 8 bases, with 16 bases remaining between them. Germline V CDR1 and CDR2: MNHEY, SVGAGI. The CDR3 consists of 15 residues. The CDR3 sequence: CASSYSSGTENGYTF. The DNA for the CDR3 is TGTGCCAGCAGTTACTCCTCCGGGACGGAGAACGGCTACACCTTC.

The genes are TRBV4-1 and TRBJ2-1; D remains ambiguous. Trimming left V 0 bases short and J 11 bases short, with 8 bases between. Germline values: CDR1 MGHRA, CDR2 YSYEKL. The CDR3 extends over 12 amino acids. The CDR3 spells CASSQDKRKQFF. CDR3 coding DNA: TGCGCCAGCAGCCAAGATAAACGGAAGCAGTTCTTC.

This clonotype was detected a few times. The gene calls are TRBV6-5 and TRBJ1-1; no clear D gene. Trimming removed 6 bases at V and 4 bases at J, with 9 bases between. Germline CDR1 is MNHEY and CDR2 is SVGAGI. The CDR3 runs 12 residues. As DNA, the CDR3 is TGTGCCAGCAGAGACCCCGGCACTGAAGCTTTCTTT. This translates into CASRDPGTEAFF.

V gene TRBV10-3 combines with J gene TRBJ1-6; 10 nucleotides line up with TRBD1. CDR3 length: 17 amino acids. The germline V gene has CDR1 ENHRY and CDR2 SYGVKD. Trimming at V came to 3 bases and at J to 8 bases, leaving 10 bases not matched to a gene. CDR3 DNA: TGTGCCATCAGTGAATCCGGGACAGGGGAACTCCATTCACCCCTCCACTTT. Protein product: CAISESGTGELHSPLHF.

J is TRBJ2-7 and V is TRBV20-1; 9 bases are a match to TRBD1. Trimming took 1 base from V and 3 from J; bases not matched to a gene: 7. The CDR3 loop spans 15 amino acids. The germline V gene encodes CDR1 DFQATT and CDR2 SNEGSKA (reference sequence). The chain's CDR3 is CSARAPGQGGYEQYF. CDR3 DNA sequence: TGCAGTGCTAGAGCTCCGGGACAGGGAGGCTACGAGCAGTACTTC.

This clonotype has a handful of counts. This chain joins TRBV6-5 and TRBJ1-3, with D unclear. Germline-derived CDR1 and CDR2 are MNHEY and SVGAGI. The CDR3 sequence is 13 residues long. With 5 bases removed from V and 3 bases from J, the gap between germline ends came to 8 bases. CDR3 protein: CASSTSGGNTIYF. The CDR3 DNA sequence: TGTGCCAGCAGTACATCGGGTGGAAACACCATATATTTT.